Listed here are 4 T cell receptor beta chains from one sample, sequenced in a study of blood T cell repertoires in COVID-19. Clones were sequenced by immunoSEQ multiplex PCR, and TCRdb holds only the in-frame ones, with some missing. The sample includes around 230,000 clones, approximately 84% of them seen just once. Sequencing used PBMCs or T cells enriched from blood (not recorded which). Receptor source: a man aged 40-49 years who had recovered from COVID-19.

The chain links TRBV28 to TRBJ2-1; possibly TRBD2 for D (7 bases). The CDR3 is 14 amino acids. V was clipped by 3 bases and J by 10 bases, with 16 bases between them. Looked up from germline, CDR1 is MDHEN and CDR2 is SYDVKM. CDR3 sequence reads: CASSLGGPIGEQFF. As DNA, the CDR3 is TGTGCCAGCAGTTTGGGGGGGCCCATTGGAGAGCAGTTCTTC.

There are many counts of this clone. This chain's CDR3 is CAISASSSYEQYF. As DNA, the CDR3 is TGTGCCATCAGTGCGTCCAGCTCCTACGAGCAGTACTTC. J is TRBJ2-7 and V is TRBV10-3, with D uncertain. This CDR3 spans 13 amino acids. Germline CDR1 and CDR2: ENHRY and SYGVKD. Trimming pared 4 bases from V and 0 bases from J, leaving 7 bases between.

This chain connects TRBV28 to TRBJ2-3, with a weak D call TRBD2 (5 bases). Germline lookup yields CDR1 MDHEN and CDR2 SYDVKM. The length of the CDR3 is 16 residues. Trimming stripped 6 bases from V and 0 bases from J, with 16 bases between. CDR3 region: CASRTLGAASTDTQYF. In DNA, the CDR3 is TGTGCCAGCAGGACCCTAGGAGCGGCTAGCACAGATACGCAGTATTTT.

This sequence joins TRBV15 and TRBJ2-5; 8 bases align to TRBD2. The V gene end was trimmed by 3 bases and the J gene end by 7 bases; junction bases not matched to a gene: 1. The CDR3 is 12 amino acids. CDR1 and CDR2 from the germline V gene are LNHNV and YYDKDF (reference sequence). The CDR3, as DNA: TGTGCCACCAGCAGCGGGGGGGCGACCCAGTACTTC. Translating it yields CATSSGGATQYF.